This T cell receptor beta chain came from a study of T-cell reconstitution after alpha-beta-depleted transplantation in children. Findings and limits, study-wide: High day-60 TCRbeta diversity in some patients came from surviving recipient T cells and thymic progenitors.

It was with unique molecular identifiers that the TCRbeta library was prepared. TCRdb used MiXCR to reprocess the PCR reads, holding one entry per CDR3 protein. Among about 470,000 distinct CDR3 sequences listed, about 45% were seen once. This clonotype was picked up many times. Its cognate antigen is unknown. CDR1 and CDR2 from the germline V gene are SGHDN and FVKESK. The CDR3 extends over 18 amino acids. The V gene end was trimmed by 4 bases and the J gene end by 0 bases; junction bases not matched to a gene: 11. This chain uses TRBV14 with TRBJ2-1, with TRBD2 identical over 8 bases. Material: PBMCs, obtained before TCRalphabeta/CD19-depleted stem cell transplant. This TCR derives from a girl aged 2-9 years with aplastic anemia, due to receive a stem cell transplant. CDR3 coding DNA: TGTGCCAGCAGCCCGAGGACTAGCCCTTGGAGCTCCTACAATGAGCAGTTCTTC. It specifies CASSPRTSPWSSYNEQFF. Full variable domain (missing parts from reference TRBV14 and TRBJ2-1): EAGVTQFPSHSVIEKGQTVTLRCDPISGHDNLYWYRRVMGKEIKFLLHFVKESKQDESGMPNNRFLAERTGGTYSTLKVQPAELEDSGVYFCASSPRTSPWSSYNEQFFGPGTRLTVL.